The 21 T cell receptor beta chains given below trace back to one sample, sequenced in a study of beta chain features in type 1 diabetes. The authors reverse transcribed all of the isolated RNA, so sequencing captured expressed TCRB transcripts. Sequencing was performed with immunoSEQ multiplex PCR; in TCRdb, only in-frame clones are kept and a portion is missing. The table records under 300,000 clones, approximately 20% of them present only once. These receptors are not linked to any known antigen. Whole-study results and caveats: Patients with Type 1 diabetes showed moderately but significantly shorter TCRB CDR3s in all four CD4+ subsets.

Sequencing was done on a sample of naive CD4+ T cells from blood. These receptors were obtained from a woman in her thirties or forties with type 1 diabetes.

The V gene is TRBV27, the J gene TRBJ1-6; D is unclear. CDR3 length: 14 amino acids. CDR1 and CDR2 (germline): MNHEY, SMNVEV (reference sequence). Trimming took off 4 bases at V and 7 bases at J, with 11 bases between the two ends. DNA for the CDR3: TGTGCCAGCAGTTCACCGGGATGGAATTCACCCCTCCACTTT. It translates to CASSSPGWNSPLHF.

This clone was observed a handful of times. The chain couples TRBV19 to TRBJ1-4; D is ambiguous. The CDR3 runs to 14 residues. The V gene lost 9 bases and the J gene lost 4 bases, with 15 bases spanning the gap. Germline CDR1 reads LNHDA; CDR2 reads SQIVND (reference sequence). The CDR3 here is CASHYGIGNEKLFF. The CDR3 nucleotides are TGTGCCAGCCATTACGGGATTGGTAATGAAAAACTGTTTTTT.

The sample holds one count of this clone. The V gene is TRBV18, the J gene TRBJ2-1; 7 positions match TRBD2. The CDR3 has 16 residues. CDR1 is KGHSH, CDR2 LQKENI, per germline. The ends lost 6 bases at V and 3 bases at J; junction bases unmatched: 11. For the CDR3, the DNA is TGTGCCAGCTCCCCCTCCCCTAGCGGCTACTACAATGAGCAGTTCTTC. Protein product: CASSPSPSGYYNEQFF.

This clone was observed a handful of times. The chain recombines TRBV4-1 with TRBJ2-2; D possibly corresponds to TRBD2 (5 bases). CDR1 is MGHRA and CDR2 is YSYEKL in the germline V gene. The CDR3 is made up of 14 amino acids. The V and J ends lost 1 base and 3 bases respectively, with 6 bases between them. The CDR3 reads CASSQVRDTGELFF. The DNA of the CDR3 is TGCGCCAGCAGCCAAGTGAGGGACACCGGGGAGCTGTTTTTT.

This chain links TRBV28 with TRBJ2-7, with a tentative D call TRBD2 (6 bases). Trimming removed 2 bases at V and 1 base at J, with 21 bases between. The CDR3 contains 18 residues. In germline, CDR1 is MDHEN, CDR2 SYDVKM. CDR3: CASSLPLEGGVRSYEQYF. The CDR3 DNA sequence: TGTGCCAGCAGTTTACCGCTCGAGGGCGGGGTAAGGTCCTACGAGCAGTACTTC.

CDR3 nucleotide sequence: TGTGCCACCAGCAGAGACTTGTATACCGGGACAGGGGGCGATACCGGGGAGCTGTTTTTT. This translates into CATSRDLYTGTGGDTGELFF. The gene calls are TRBV15 and TRBJ2-2; 12 bases match TRBD1. The ends lost 0 bases at V and 5 bases at J; junction bases unmatched: 13. CDR3 length equals 20 residues. Germline V gene sequence: CDR1 LNHNV, CDR2 YYDKDF (reference sequence).

A few counts support this clone. This chain joins TRBV5-4 and TRBJ2-3; unclear D gene. Between the trimmed V and J ends, which lost 0 bases and 6 bases, there was a span of 11 bases. The CDR3 length is 14 residues. CDR1 is SGHNT, CDR2 YYREEE, per germline (reference sequence). The CDR3: CASSLDGSGDTQYF. In nucleotides, the CDR3 is TGTGCCAGCAGCTTGGACGGATCCGGGGATACGCAGTATTTT.

This clone showed up just a few times. The chain uses TRBV11-2 and TRBJ1-4; D unclear. Germline assignment: CDR1 SGHAT and CDR2 FQNNGV. With 3 bases removed from V and 7 bases from J, the gap between germline ends came to 12 bases. This CDR3 has 14 residues. The CDR3 reads CASSLSSAGEKLFF. The CDR3 DNA follows: TGTGCCAGCAGCTTGTCCTCGGCGGGTGAAAAACTGTTTTTT.

This chain joins TRBV19 and TRBJ2-1; tentative D call: TRBD2 (5 bases). V dropped 4 bases and J dropped 7 bases, with 20 bases sitting between them. This CDR3 region has 16 residues. Germline V lookup: CDR1 LNHDA, CDR2 SQIVND (reference sequence). In DNA, the CDR3 is TGTGCCAGTAGTAAACCCGGTGGACCGGCGGGTAATGAGCAGTTCTTC. Its translation is CASSKPGGPAGNEQFF.

The rearrangement uses TRBV27 and TRBJ2-4; a possible D gene is TRBD1 (6 bases). The CDR3 sequence is 13 residues long. Germline CDR1 MNHEY, CDR2 SMNVEV (reference sequence). V was trimmed by 5 bases and J by 6 bases, leaving 11 bases between them. Written as DNA, the CDR3 is TGTGCCAGCAGTAGGACAGTGGGAAACATTCAGTACTTC. It translates to CASSRTVGNIQYF.

The V and J genes are TRBV21-1 and TRBJ2-7; the DNA was not compared with TRBD1, the D call given in the table. TRBV21-1 is given as a pseudogene. CDR3 length: 14 amino acids. The CDR3 nucleotides are TGTGCCAGCAGCCCACGGACAGGACCCTACGAGCAGTACTTC. It encodes CASSPRTGPYEQYF.

V and J are TRBV5-1 and TRBJ2-1, with D perhaps TRBD2 (6 bases). Between the trimmed V and J ends, which lost 0 bases and 7 bases, there was a span of 11 bases. Germline V gene data show CDR1 as SGHRS and CDR2 as YFSETQ. The CDR3 is made up of 14 amino acids. This CDR3 reads CASSLGEALNEQFF. CDR3 DNA sequence: TGCGCCAGCAGCTTGGGGGAGGCGTTGAATGAGCAGTTCTTC.

The CDR3, as DNA: TGTGCCAGCAGCTCCTCCCAGGCCCTGAAACCCCTCCACTTT. This translates into CASSSSQALKPLHF. This rearrangement joins TRBV5-4 to TRBJ1-6; D gene ambiguous. Germline values: CDR1 SGHNT, CDR2 YYREEE (reference sequence). The CDR3 has 14 amino acids. Trimming stripped 3 bases from V and 12 bases from J, with 16 bases between.

The chain employs TRBV9 and TRBJ2-1, with a possible D match to TRBD1 (6 bases). Trimming removed 2 bases at V and 1 base at J, with 16 bases between. Germline CDR1 is SGDLS and CDR2 is YYNGEE. The CDR3 consists of 17 residues. The CDR3 sequence is CASSVGAGGSSYNEQFF. As DNA, the CDR3 is TGTGCCAGCAGCGTGGGGGCCGGCGGTTCTTCCTACAATGAGCAGTTCTTC.

The V gene is TRBV30, the J gene TRBJ2-2; TRBD1 might be the D (6 bases). The V gene's germline CDR1 is GTSNPN and CDR2 SVGIG (reference sequence). Trimming took 3 bases from V and 5 from J, leaving 10 bases between them. This CDR3 comprises 13 residues. The CDR3 region has the DNA TGTGCCTGGAGCCAACAGGGAACCGGGGAGCTGTTTTTT. Translated: CAWSQQGTGELFF.

CDR3 coding DNA: TGTGCCACCAGCACCGGGGAGGTCGGCACAGATACGCAGTATTTT. Protein: CATSTGEVGTDTQYF. The V gene is TRBV15, the J gene TRBJ2-3; a weak D match, TRBD2 (6 bases). Germline CDR1 is LNHNV and CDR2 is YYDKDF (reference sequence). The V gene lost 4 bases and the J gene lost 1 base, with 12 bases spanning the gap. This CDR3 has 15 residues.

The J gene is TRBJ2-7, the V gene TRBV4-1; D is uncertain. V shed 2 bases and J shed 2 bases, with 16 bases lying between them. The CDR3 has 16 amino acids. Per germline, CDR1 MGHRA and CDR2 YSYEKL. The CDR3 DNA reads as TGCGCCAGCAGCCAACAGATAGCCGCATCAGCCTACGAGCAGTACTTC. Amino acid sequence: CASSQQIAASAYEQYF.

The J gene is TRBJ1-2, the V gene TRBV7-2; D not certain. This CDR3 spans 14 amino acids. Germline CDR1 and CDR2: SGHTA and FQGNSA. Trimming cost V 1 base and J 8 bases, with 14 bases left between them. CDR3 in DNA: TGTGCCAGCAGCTTAGGGCCACCTAGCCCGGGCTACACCTTC. This encodes CASSLGPPSPGYTF.

This clone was seen only a few times. V is TRBV7-2 and J is TRBJ1-1, with a weak D call TRBD1 (6 bases). The CDR3 has 14 residues. The germline gives CDR1 SGHTA, CDR2 FQGNSA. The ends were cut back, 0 bases at V and 4 bases at J, with 9 bases in the middle. The CDR3 bases are TGTGCCAGCAGCTTAGCCAGGGGAGCCACTGAAGCTTTCTTT. Its translation: CASSLARGATEAFF. The entire variable domain, with the rest obtained from reference TRBV7-2 and TRBJ1-1, is as follows: GAGVSQSPSNKVTEKGKDVELRCDPISGHTALYWYRQSLGQGLEFLIYFQGNSAPDKSGLPSDRFSAERTGGSVSTLTIQRTQQEDSAVYLCASSLARGATEAFFGQGTRLTVV.

V usage is TRBV29-1 and J usage is TRBJ1-5; a weak D match, TRBD1 (5 bases). This CDR3 spans 13 amino acids. In germline, CDR1 is SQVTM, CDR2 ANQGSEA. V gave up 1 base and J gave up 7 bases, with 11 bases separating them. CDR3 DNA: TGCAGCGTTGAAGGGGGGGTCGGGCAGCCCCAGCATTTT. It encodes CSVEGGVGQPQHF.

This clone was observed a few times. V gene TRBV7-2 combines with J gene TRBJ2-7; 8 nucleotides align to TRBD2. Germline V CDR1 and CDR2: SGHTA, FQGNSA. The V and J ends lost 2 bases and 5 bases, in that order; junction bases with no gene match: 11. This CDR3 has 16 residues. CDR3 region: CASSLLGREGDHEQYF. For the CDR3, the DNA is TGTGCCAGCAGCTTATTGGGACGGGAGGGCGACCACGAGCAGTACTTC.